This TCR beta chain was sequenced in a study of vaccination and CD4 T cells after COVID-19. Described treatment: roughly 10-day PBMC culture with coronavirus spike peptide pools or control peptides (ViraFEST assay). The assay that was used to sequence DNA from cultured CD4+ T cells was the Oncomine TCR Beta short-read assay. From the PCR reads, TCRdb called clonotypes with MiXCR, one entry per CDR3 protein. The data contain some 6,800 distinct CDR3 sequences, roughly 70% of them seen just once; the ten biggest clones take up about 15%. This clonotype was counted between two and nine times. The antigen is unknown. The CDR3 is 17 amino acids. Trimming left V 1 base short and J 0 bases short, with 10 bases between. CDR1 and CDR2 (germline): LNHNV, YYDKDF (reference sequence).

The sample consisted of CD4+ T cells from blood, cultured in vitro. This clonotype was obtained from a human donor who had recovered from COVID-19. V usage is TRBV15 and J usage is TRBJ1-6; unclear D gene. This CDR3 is CATSRGLGSSYNSPLHF. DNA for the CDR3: TGTGCCACCAGCAGAGGGTTAGGGAGCTCCTATAATTCACCCCTCCACTTT.